What follows are 7 T cell receptor beta chains derived from one specimen sequenced in a study of blood T cell repertoires in COVID-19. Repertoires were generated with immunoSEQ multiplex PCR, while TCRdb's copy carries only in-frame clones and drops some. Of 260,000 or so clones in the sample, about four fifths are singletons; the top ten hold approximately 5.3%. What was sequenced was peripheral blood. The receptors here all came from a man of 80 years or more with acute or convalescent COVID-19.

V usage is TRBV7-9 and J usage is TRBJ1-5; 9 nucleotides line up with TRBD1. This CDR3 region has 13 residues. Trimming cost V 0 bases and J 14 bases; bases outside gene matches: 5. Per germline, CDR1 SEHNR and CDR2 FQNEAQ (reference sequence). CDR3 sequence reads: CASSLARTGEKHF. The CDR3 DNA sequence: TGTGCCAGCAGCTTAGCGAGGACAGGGGAGAAGCATTTT.

This rearrangement joins TRBV28 to TRBJ2-7; TRBD2 matches at 8 bases. Germline V gene data show CDR1 as MDHEN and CDR2 as SYDVKM. The CDR3 has 15 amino acids. With V trimmed by 6 bases and J by 1 base, 8 bases remained unmatched. The CDR3, as DNA: TGTGCCAGCAGGATAATAGCGGGGTTATCCTACGAGCAGTACTTC. Translated, it gives CASRIIAGLSYEQYF.

This chain links TRBV7-9 with TRBJ2-5; possibly TRBD2 for D (5 bases). With 5 bases removed from V and 4 bases from J, the gap between germline ends came to 14 bases. Germline CDR1 SEHNR, CDR2 FQNEAQ (reference sequence). The CDR3 is made up of 14 amino acids. Written as DNA, the CDR3 is TGTGCCAGCAGCCCCGAAGGGCTAGCAGAGACCCAGTACTTC. Its protein is CASSPEGLAETQYF.

The V gene is TRBV5-1, the J gene TRBJ2-4; 13 bases map to TRBD2. The CDR3 length is 15 residues. V was pared by 4 bases and J by 7 bases, with 5 bases of the junction left unmatched. Looked up from germline, CDR1 is SGHRS and CDR2 is YFSETQ. The CDR3 sequence is CASSPGTSGVNIQYF. In nucleotides, the CDR3 is TGCGCCAGCAGCCCGGGGACTAGCGGGGTTAACATTCAGTACTTC. The variable domain in full, completed from reference TRBV5-1 and TRBJ2-4, reads KAGVTQTPRYLIKTRGQQVTLSCSPISGHRSVSWYQQTPGQGLQFLFEYFSETQRNKGNFPGRFSGRQFSNSRSEMNVSTLELGDSALYLCASSPGTSGVNIQYFGAGTRLSVL.

The chain recombines TRBV5-1 with TRBJ2-5; 15 positions match TRBD2. Germline V gene data show CDR1 as SGHRS and CDR2 as YFSETQ. V lost 3 bases to trimming and J lost 6 bases; unmatched junction nucleotides: 6. This CDR3 has 16 residues. CDR3 in amino acids: CASSSGGLAGGKTQYF. CDR3 in DNA: TGCGCCAGCAGCTCTGGGGGACTAGCGGGGGGCAAGACCCAGTACTTC. Drawing the rest from reference TRBV5-1 and TRBJ2-5, the complete variable domain is KAGVTQTPRYLIKTRGQQVTLSCSPISGHRSVSWYQQTPGQGLQFLFEYFSETQRNKGNFPGRFSGRQFSNSRSEMNVSTLELGDSALYLCASSSGGLAGGKTQYFGPGTRLLVL.

The chain joins TRBV29-1 to TRBJ2-1; a weak D match, TRBD2 (6 bases). There are 11 residues in the CDR3. The germline CDR1 and CDR2 sequences are SQVTM and ANQGSEA. V was clipped by 7 bases and J by 4 bases, with 8 bases between them. In DNA form, the CDR3 reads TGCAGCGCCCGGGAGTACAATGAGCAGTTCTTC. It is translated as CSAREYNEQFF.

The rearrangement uses TRBV7-9 and TRBJ2-7, with D possibly matching TRBD2 (6 bases). Germline V gene lookup returns CDR1 SEHNR and CDR2 FQNEAQ (reference sequence). This CDR3 comprises 17 residues. Trimming cost V 1 base and J 4 bases, with 20 bases left between them. CDR3 coding DNA: TGTGCCAGCAGCTTAGACGTCGCTAGCGTCTCGGGGTACGAGCAGTACTTC. It specifies CASSLDVASVSGYEQYF.